A single sample is the source of the 3 T cell receptor beta chains below, sequenced in a study of neurological immune-mediated disorders. One entry per CDR3 protein, called by TCRdb with MiXCR from the 5' RACE reads. The data contain 40,000 to 50,000 distinct CDR3 sequences, roughly 2% of them seen just once; the ten biggest clones take up roughly 2%. The material sequenced was PBMCs. The receptors stem from a woman aged 40 to 55 with multiple sclerosis.

This clonotype was counted ten times or more. The CDR3 nucleotides read TGTGCCAGCAGCGCGGGACAGAGCACTGAAGCTTTCTTT. Translation: CASSAGQSTEAFF. J is TRBJ1-1 and V is TRBV7-2; 7 nucleotides agree with TRBD1. Germline CDR1 reads SGHTA; CDR2 reads FQGNSA. The CDR3 is 13 residues long. With V trimmed by 5 bases and J by 4 bases, 4 bases remained unmatched.

This clonotype was found many times. The rearrangement uses TRBV5-1 and TRBJ1-1, with D perhaps TRBD1 (6 bases). The CDR3 sequence is 15 residues long. CDR1 and CDR2 (germline): SGHRS, YFSETQ. V was shortened by 0 bases and J by 5 bases, with 14 bases between the two germline ends. The CDR3 is CASSLDRVGSTEAFF. The CDR3 DNA reads TGCGCCAGCAGCTTGGACAGGGTTGGATCGACTGAAGCTTTCTTT.

This clonotype was observed many times. The chain couples TRBV9 to TRBJ2-7; D unclear. This CDR3 region has 14 residues. The ends were cut back, 0 bases at V and 1 base at J, with 8 bases in the middle. Germline CDR1 and CDR2: SGDLS and YYNGEE. CDR3 protein: CASSVEGGSYEQYF. CDR3 nucleotides: TGTGCCAGCAGCGTAGAGGGCGGATCCTACGAGCAGTACTTC.